Reported below is one T cell receptor beta chain. Its antigen is as yet unknown. The data were obtained in a study of T cell repertoires in cytomegalovirus infection. Turning to the study itself: Signatures in public TCR beta sequences pointed to both CMV infection and matching HLA type.

TCRdb recomputed calls from the reads with MiXCR, one row per CDR3 protein. The top ten clones hold around 3% of a sample with approximately 700,000 distinct CDR3 sequences, 35% to 40% of them seen once. Broader study findings: Cumulated frequencies of public TCR beta families served to identify carriers of CMV plus the relevant HLA. The study found HLA-C-restricted CMV-specific TCR beta clonotypes dominating the ex vivo response.

This clonotype originated in a human donor in good health (CMV status not recorded). Some clones in this sample may be carry-over from other donors' samples. Sequences were obtained from PBMCs.

CDR3 amino acids: CASSLGNDGLVYYEQYF. The DNA for the CDR3 is TGTGCCAGCAGCTTAGGCAATGACGGCTTAGTCTACTACGAGCAGTACTTC. The V and J genes are TRBV7-6 and TRBJ2-7, with D unclear. The germline V gene encodes CDR1 SGHVS and CDR2 FNYEAQ. This CDR3 comprises 17 residues. Trimming shortened V by 1 base and J by 3 bases, and 19 bases separated the two germline ends.